The 9 T cell receptor beta chains listed next were all sequenced from one sample in a study of brain T cells in children with intractable seizures. Clones were sequenced by immunoSEQ multiplex PCR, and TCRdb holds only the in-frame ones, with some missing. The repertoire consists of about 340,000 clones, with about 94% occurring once and the leading ten covering roughly 5.8%. Time point noted: blood from clinic visit 5 months post-surgery; TSC patient then seizure free. This specimen consisted of peripheral blood, obtained around 5 months after surgery. The source of these receptors is a boy under two years old with tuberous sclerosis and intractable seizures.

This clone came up once. Here the CDR3 DNA reads TGCGCCAGCAGCCGGGACACTTCTTATAATTCACCCCTCCACTTT. Encoded protein: CASSRDTSYNSPLHF. V and J are TRBV5-1 and TRBJ1-6; a possible D gene is TRBD1 (6 bases). This CDR3 spans 15 amino acids. The V gene lost 4 bases and the J gene lost 4 bases, with 12 bases spanning the gap. The germline CDR1 and CDR2 sequences are SGHRS and YFSETQ.

V is TRBV27 and J is TRBJ2-1, with 10 bases lining up with TRBD2. V gave up 2 bases and J gave up 4 bases; unmatched junction bases: 8. The germline V gene encodes CDR1 MNHEY and CDR2 SMNVEV (reference sequence). CDR3 length: 17 residues. CDR3 bases: TGTGCCAGCAGTTTAATAACTAGCGGGACGTTTTACAATGAGCAGTTCTTC. Translated: CASSLITSGTFYNEQFF.

Turning to this clone: This sample also contains other DNA sequences that code for the same CDR3. V is TRBV6-5 and J is TRBJ1-2, with D unresolved. V gave up 0 bases and J gave up 0 bases, with 2 bases separating them. Germline CDR1 reads MNHEY; CDR2 reads SVGAGI. The CDR3 totals 13 residues. Written as DNA, the CDR3 is TGTGCCAGCAGTTACTCAGCTAACTATGGCTACACCTTC. It is translated as CASSYSANYGYTF.

The chain is built from TRBV5-1 and TRBJ1-2; 10 positions agree with TRBD1. Looked up from germline, CDR1 is SGHRS and CDR2 is YFSETQ. Unmatched junction bases numbered 4, after V lost 2 bases and J lost 6 bases. The CDR3 contains 14 residues. The chain's CDR3 is CASSLPGQGNGYTF. DNA of the CDR3: TGCGCCAGCAGCTTACCGGGACAGGGGAATGGCTACACCTTC. The full variable domain, with the rest looked up from reference TRBV5-1 and TRBJ1-2, is KAGVTQTPRYLIKTRGQQVTLSCSPISGHRSVSWYQQTPGQGLQFLFEYFSETQRNKGNFPGRFSGRQFSNSRSEMNVSTLELGDSALYLCASSLPGQGNGYTFGSGTRLTVV.

The chain is built from TRBV27 and TRBJ1-2; 9 bases fit TRBD1. In germline, CDR1 is MNHEY, CDR2 SMNVEV (reference sequence). Trimming removed 7 bases from V and 5 bases from J; junction bases left unmatched: 5. The CDR3 totals 13 residues. The CDR3: CASTAGQGYGYTF. Written as DNA, the CDR3 is TGTGCCAGCACCGCCGGACAGGGGTATGGCTACACCTTC.

The gene calls are TRBV9 and TRBJ1-4; no reliable D call. The CDR3 covers 15 residues. V lost 0 bases and J 7 bases, leaving 13 bases between the germline ends. Germline V gene lookup returns CDR1 SGDLS and CDR2 YYNGEE. The CDR3 sequence: CASSVGVGLSEKLFF. In DNA form, the CDR3 reads TGTGCCAGCAGCGTAGGGGTAGGGCTGAGTGAAAAACTGTTTTTT. Variable domain in full (rest from reference TRBV9 and TRBJ1-4): DSGVTQTPKHLITATGQRVTLRCSPRSGDLSVYWYQQSLDQGLQFLIQYYNGEERAKGNILERFSAQQFPDLHSELNLSSLELGDSALYFCASSVGVGLSEKLFFGSGTQLSVL.

The rearrangement uses TRBV27 and TRBJ2-3; 13 positions agree with TRBD2. This CDR3 has 18 residues. The germline CDR1 and CDR2 sequences are MNHEY and SMNVEV (reference sequence). The ends lost 0 bases at V and 4 bases at J; junction bases unmatched: 7. CDR3 loop: CASSLSSSLAGGADTQYF. In DNA form, the CDR3 reads TGTGCCAGCAGTTTATCCTCCTCACTAGCGGGGGGGGCAGATACGCAGTATTTT.

V and J are TRBV6-1 and TRBJ1-1; perhaps TRBD1 as D (5 bases). The V end lost 6 bases, the J end lost 1 base, and 15 bases lay between the germline ends. Germline V gene data show CDR1 as MNHNS and CDR2 as SASEGT. The CDR3 runs to 15 residues. Here the CDR3 reads CASSLLLGTNTEAFF. For the CDR3, the DNA is TGTGCCAGCAGCCTGCTTCTGGGGACGAACACTGAAGCTTTCTTT.

The gene calls are TRBV5-1 and TRBJ1-6; D call uncertain. Germline V gene sequence: CDR1 SGHRS, CDR2 YFSETQ. The CDR3 runs to 19 residues. Trimming took 0 bases from V and 3 from J, leaving 19 bases between them. As DNA, the CDR3 is TGCGCCAGCAGCTTGGCCATACAGTTACACTATGACTATAATTCACCCCTCCACTTT. It specifies CASSLAIQLHYDYNSPLHF. Based on the CDR3 plus reference TRBV5-1 and TRBJ1-6, the full variable domain is KAGVTQTPRYLIKTRGQQVTLSCSPISGHRSVSWYQQTPGQGLQFLFEYFSETQRNKGNFPGRFSGRQFSNSRSEMNVSTLELGDSALYLCASSLAIQLHYDYNSPLHFGNGTRLTVT.